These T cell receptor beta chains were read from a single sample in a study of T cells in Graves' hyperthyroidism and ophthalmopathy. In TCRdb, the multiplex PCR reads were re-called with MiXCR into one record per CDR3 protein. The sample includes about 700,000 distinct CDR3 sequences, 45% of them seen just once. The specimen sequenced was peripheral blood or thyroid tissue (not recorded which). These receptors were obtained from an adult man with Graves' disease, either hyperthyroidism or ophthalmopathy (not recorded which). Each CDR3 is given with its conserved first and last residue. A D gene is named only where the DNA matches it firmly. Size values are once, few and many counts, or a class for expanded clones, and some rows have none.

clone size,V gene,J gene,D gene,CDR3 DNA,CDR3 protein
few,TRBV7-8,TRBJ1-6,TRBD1,TGTGCCAGCAGCTTACGGGTCGGGACAGGGAATTCACCCCTCCACTTT,CASSLRVGTGNSPLHF
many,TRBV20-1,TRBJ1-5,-,TGCAGTGCAGAGGCACAGGGAGTAGGACAGCCCCAGCATTTT,CSAEAQGVGQPQHF
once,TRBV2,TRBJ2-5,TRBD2,TGTGCCAGCAGCCGAGGACTAAGCGGGGGACTCCAAGAGACCCAGTACTTC,CASSRGLSGGLQETQYF
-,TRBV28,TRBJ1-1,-,TGTGCCAGCACTTCAGGGGTGAACACTGAAGCTTTCTTT,CASTSGVNTEAFF
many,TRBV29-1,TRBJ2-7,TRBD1,TGCAGCGTTGATGAGGGGGCCTCCTACGAGCAGTACTTC,CSVDEGASYEQYF
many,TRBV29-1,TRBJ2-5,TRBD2,TGCAGCGTTAGACTAGCGGGGAAGGAGACCCAGTACTTC,CSVRLAGKETQYF
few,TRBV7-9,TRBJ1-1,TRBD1,TGTGCCAGCAGTTTAGCCTCTTACAGGGGTTCGAACACTGAAGCTTTCTTT,CASSLASYRGSNTEAFF
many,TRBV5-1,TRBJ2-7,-,TGCGCCAGCAGCTTGGAGGGGGCCTACGAGCAGTACTTC,CASSLEGAYEQYF
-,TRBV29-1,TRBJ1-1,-,TGCAGCGTTGTTTGGGTGGACTCGAACACTGAAGCTTTCTTT,CSVVWVDSNTEAFF
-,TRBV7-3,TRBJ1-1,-,TGTGCCAGCAGCGTTGAAAAAGGGGACAACACTGAAGCTTTCTTT,CASSVEKGDNTEAFF
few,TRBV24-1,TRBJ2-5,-,TGTGCCACCACCGACAGCAGGGGTTCCGGGGAGACCCAGTACTTC,CATTDSRGSGETQYF
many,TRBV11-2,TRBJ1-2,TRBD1,TGTGCCAGCAGCTGGGACAGTGCGGCGGATGGCTACACCTTC,CASSWDSAADGYTF
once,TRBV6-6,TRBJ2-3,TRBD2,TGTGCCAGCAGACCCAGAGCGGGAACAGATACGCAGTATTTT,CASRPRAGTDTQYF
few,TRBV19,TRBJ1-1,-,TGTGCCAGTATACAGACAGCGAGGAACACTGAAGCTTTCTTT,CASIQTARNTEAFF
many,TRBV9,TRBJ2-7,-,TGTGCCAGCAGCGCTTACCCTGGGACCTACGAGCAGTACTTC,CASSAYPGTYEQYF
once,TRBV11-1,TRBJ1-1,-,TGTGCCAGCAGTGCTAGAGGAGCGCGGGACACTGAAGCTTTCTTT,CASSARGARDTEAFF
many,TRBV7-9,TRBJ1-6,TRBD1,TGTGCCAGCAGCTTACAGGGGGACCTCTATAATTCACCCCTCCACTTT,CASSLQGDLYNSPLHF
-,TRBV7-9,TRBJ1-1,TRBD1,TGTGCCAGCAGCAGAGGGGACAGCGAAGCTTTCTTT,CASSRGDSEAFF
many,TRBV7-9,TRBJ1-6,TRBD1,TGTGCCAGCAGCTTGGACAGGACTTGGTCACCCCTCCACTTT,CASSLDRTWSPLHF
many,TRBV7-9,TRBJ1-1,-,TGTGCCAGCAGATCTCTGGCCTCTGAAGCTTTCTTT,CASRSLASEAFF
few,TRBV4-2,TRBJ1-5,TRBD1,TGTGCCAGCAGCCAAGGGACAGGGGTTGGCAATCAGCCCCAGCATTTT,CASSQGTGVGNQPQHF
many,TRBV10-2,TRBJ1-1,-,TGCGCCAGCAGTGAGGATTCTGAAGCTTTCTTT,CASSEDSEAFF
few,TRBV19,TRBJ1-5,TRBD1,TGTGCCAGTATCCAATCCCACGGACAGGGCGGTCAGCCCCAGCATTTT,CASIQSHGQGGQPQHF
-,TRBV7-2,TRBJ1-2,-,TGTGCCAGCAGCTTAGTGGGACACACTAACTATGGCCACACCTTC,CASSLVGHTNYGHTF
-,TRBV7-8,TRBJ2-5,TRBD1,TGCGCCAGCAGCTTGTCCGTCTCCGCGACAGGGGGAGGAGAGACCCAGTACTTC,CASSLSVSATGGGETQYF
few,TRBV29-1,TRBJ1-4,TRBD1,TGCAGCGTCTCTTTATTAGGGACAGGCCATGAAAAACTGTTTTTT,CSVSLLGTGHEKLFF
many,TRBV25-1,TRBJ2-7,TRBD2,TGTGCCAGCACGGCAGCGGGAAACTACGAGCAGTACTTC,CASTAAGNYEQYF
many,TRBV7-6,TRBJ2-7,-,TGTGCCAGCAGCTTAGAACTGACCTACGAGCAGTACTTC,CASSLELTYEQYF
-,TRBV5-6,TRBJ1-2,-,TGTGCCAGCAGCTTGGTTTGGGACCGGTGGGCCCATGGCTACACCTTC,CASSLVWDRWAHGYTF
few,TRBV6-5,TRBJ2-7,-,TGTGCCAGCAGTCAACCCAACTACGAGCAGTACTTC,CASSQPNYEQYF
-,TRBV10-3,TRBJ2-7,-,TGTGCCATCAGTAGGGACACAGTCTCCTACGAGCAGTACTTC,CAISRDTVSYEQYF
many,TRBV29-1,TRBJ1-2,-,TGCAGCGTCCCCAGGCCGGACGATGGCTACACCTTC,CSVPRPDDGYTF
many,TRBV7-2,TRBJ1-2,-,TGTGCCAGCAGCTTAGGTACAGCCATCAACTATGGCTACACCTTC,CASSLGTAINYGYTF
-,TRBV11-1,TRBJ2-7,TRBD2,TGTGCCAGCAGCTTCCCTCTAGCGGGGGGGCACGGGGAGCAGTACTTC,CASSFPLAGGHGEQYF
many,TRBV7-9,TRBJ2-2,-,TGTGCCAGCAGGCTGGGCGGGACCGGGGAGCTGTTTTTT,CASRLGGTGELFF
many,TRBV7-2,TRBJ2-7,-,TGTGCCAGCAGCCGGGGTAGGGAGCAGTACTTC,CASSRGREQYF
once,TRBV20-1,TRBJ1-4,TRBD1,TGCAGTGCCCAGACAGGGCCCCGTAATGAAAAACTGTTTTTT,CSAQTGPRNEKLFF
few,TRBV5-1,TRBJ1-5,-,TGCGCCAGCAGCTCGGATGCGATAGGGAGCCATCAGCCCCAGCATTTT,CASSSDAIGSHQPQHF
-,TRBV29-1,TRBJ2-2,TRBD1,TGCAGCGTTGCGATAAGGCAGGGGGTGGCGGGGGAGCTGTTTTTT,CSVAIRQGVAGELFF
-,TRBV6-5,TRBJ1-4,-,TGTGCCAGCAGTTTAGTGGGGGTTTATGAAAAACTGTTTTTT,CASSLVGVYEKLFF
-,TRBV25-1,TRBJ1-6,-,TGTGCCAGCAGCTTGGCTCCTAGGAGACGAGGGAGCTCCTATAATTCACCCCTCCACTTT,CASSLAPRRRGSSYNSPLHF
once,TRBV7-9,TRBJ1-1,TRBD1,TGTGCCAGCAGCGGCCGGGACAGGTTGAACACTGAAGCTTTCTTT,CASSGRDRLNTEAFF
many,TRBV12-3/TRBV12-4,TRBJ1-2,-,TGTGCCAGCAGTTTTCCGGACAGACAAGGCTACACCTTC,CASSFPDRQGYTF
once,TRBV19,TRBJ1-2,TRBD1,TGTGCCATCGCGGACAGGGCAAACGGCTACACCTTC,CAIADRANGYTF
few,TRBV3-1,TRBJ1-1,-,TGTGCCAGCAGCCAAGCCCACGCGAACACTGAAGCTTTCTTT,CASSQAHANTEAFF
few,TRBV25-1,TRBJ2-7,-,TGTGCCAGCAGTCAAGACACAGGACTAAACTACGAGCAGTACTTC,CASSQDTGLNYEQYF
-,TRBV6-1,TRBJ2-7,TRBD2,TGTGCCACTAGCGGGGATAGCTCCTACGAGCAGTACTTC,CATSGDSSYEQYF
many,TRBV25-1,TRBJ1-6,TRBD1,TGTGCCAGCAGTGGGACAGGGGTTAATTCACCCCTCCACTTT,CASSGTGVNSPLHF
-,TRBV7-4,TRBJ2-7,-,TGTGCCAGCAGTTTAGGGGACATTTCCTACGAGCAGTACTTC,CASSLGDISYEQYF
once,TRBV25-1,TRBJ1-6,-,TGTGCCAGCTTTGTGACAGGAGGTTCACCCCTCCACTTT,CASFVTGGSPLHF
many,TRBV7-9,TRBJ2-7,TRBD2,TGTGCCAGCAGCTTAGGCGCTAGCGGCTACTACGAGCAGTACTTC,CASSLGASGYYEQYF
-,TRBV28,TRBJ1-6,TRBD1,TGTGCCAGCAGCCTCCCGGGACAGGGGGCGCTTGGTTCACCCCTCCACTTT,CASSLPGQGALGSPLHF
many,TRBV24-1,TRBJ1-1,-,TGTGCCACCAGATTAACACAGAACACTGAAGCTTTCTTT,CATRLTQNTEAFF
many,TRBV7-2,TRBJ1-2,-,TGTGCCAGCAGCTTAGATGAAGCTCACTATGGCTACACCTTC,CASSLDEAHYGYTF
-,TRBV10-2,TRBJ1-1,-,TGCGCCACCCCGGGACAGAACACTGAAGCTTTCTTT,CATPGQNTEAFF